A selection of T cell receptor beta chains follows, all from one sample in a study of HIV-infected patients and healthy controls. TCRdb re-derived calls from the 5' RACE reads in MiXCR, one entry per CDR3 protein. The sample gives approximately 9,700 distinct CDR3 sequences, roughly 7.7% of which show up once; about 36% is in the top ten. The material sequenced was blood, taken before antiretroviral therapy. The source of these receptors is an adult with HIV infection. Each CDR3 is given with its conserved first and last residue. Each record gives: J gene, D gene, V gene, clone size, CDR3 DNA, CDR3 protein. The D gene is left open where the match is weak. Size values are once, few and many counts, or a class for expanded clones, and some rows have none.

TRBJ2-3 TRBD2 TRBV9 . TGTGCCAGCAGCATACGGGGGGGCACAGATACGCAGTATTTT CASSIRGGTDTQYF
TRBJ1-1 . TRBV24-1 many TGTGCCCTCTGGGCAGGGGTCGCCTTGAACACTGAAGCTTTCTTT CALWAGVALNTEAFF
TRBJ2-1 . TRBV6-5 many TGTGCCAGCAGTTACGGGGGCCGGGACAATGAGCAGTTCTTC CASSYGGRDNEQFF
TRBJ2-1 TRBD1 TRBV20-1 few TGCAGTGCTAGAGACTGGGACAGAAGCTACAATGAGCAGTTCTTC CSARDWDRSYNEQFF
TRBJ2-1 . TRBV29-1 many TGCAGCCGTTCGGACGGAATGAAGCAGTTCTTC CSRSDGMKQFF
TRBJ1-1 . TRBV5-5 many TGTGCCAGCAGCTTGCAGGGTTCCACTGAAGCTTTCTTT CASSLQGSTEAFF
TRBJ2-6 . TRBV9 many TGTGCCAGCAGCGGCTCGAGGGAGGGGGTCCTCTCTGGGGCCAACGTCCTGACTTTC CASSGSREGVLSGANVLTF
TRBJ2-7 TRBD2 TRBV6-6 many TGTGCCAGCAGTTACGCGCTAGCGGGGCCCTACGAGCAGTACTTC CASSYALAGPYEQYF
TRBJ2-3 . TRBV6-2/TRBV6-3 many TGTGCCAGCAGTTACAGTCCGGCGGGCACAGATACGCAGTATTTT CASSYSPAGTDTQYF
TRBJ1-3 . TRBV18 many TGTGCCAGCCGAGGATCAGGCTCTGGAAACACCATATATTTT CASRGSGSGNTIYF
TRBJ1-6 . TRBV12-3/TRBV12-4 . TGTGCCAGCAGTCCAACAGACAGATCCTATAATTCACCCCTCCACTTT CASSPTDRSYNSPLHF
TRBJ2-1 . TRBV7-8 many TGTGCCCTAGAGGACACCCACAATGAGCAGTTCTTC CALEDTHNEQFF
TRBJ2-1 TRBD2 TRBV3-1 many TGTGCCAGCAGCCCGGGGGGAGCACCCGGTGAGCAGTTCTTC CASSPGGAPGEQFF